Listed below are T cell receptor beta chains from one sample, sequenced in a study of blood T cell repertoires in COVID-19. Clones were sequenced by immunoSEQ multiplex PCR, and TCRdb holds only the in-frame ones, with some missing. The data show tens of thousands of clones, with approximately 92% seen just once and approximately 4.6% held by the top ten. The sample comprised peripheral blood. These receptors all stem from a man aged 45-65 years with active COVID-19. The conserved cysteine and the conserved F or W are not part of the CDR3 here.

>TRBV18|TRBJ1-5
ASSPPGANQPQH
>TRBV9|TRBJ2-5
ASSVGAGAEQETQY
>TRBV5-1|TRBJ2-2
ASSGSGGNTNTGELF
>TRBV19|TRBJ2-1
ASSARVLAGGYNEQF
>TRBV29-1|TRBJ2-7
SVAGGDSYEQY
>TRBV15|TRBJ1-5
ATSRESGRFESQH
>TRBV24-1|TRBJ1-2
ATSDTGDSYGYT
>TRBV4-3|TRBJ2-7
ASSLGGQGAGHEQY
>TRBV20-1|TRBJ1-2
SASFPGGADYGYT
>TRBV7-2|TRBJ2-1
ASSLAGTGAQYNEQF
>TRBV11-2|TRBJ2-5
ASSLSQSGTGETQY
>TRBV12-3/TRBV12-4|TRBJ1-4
ASRPSSEEKLF
>TRBV2|TRBJ2-3
ASRILSDTQY
>TRBV7-9|TRBJ2-1
ASSAMAGLAGPINEQF
>TRBV10-3|TRBJ1-1
AISADSARDAAF
>TRBV7-8|TRBJ2-7
ASSPKTGNYEQY
>TRBV30|TRBJ2-7
AWSAGTGYEQY
>TRBV7-8|TRBJ2-1
ASSPSITSESYNEQF
>TRBV13|TRBJ2-6
ASSSRGAGANVLT
>TRBV11-3|TRBJ1-1
ASGPGQGAAF
>TRBV11-2|TRBJ1-1
ASSLTGGNTEAF
>TRBV5-5|TRBJ2-7
ASSLRTSGSDEQY
>TRBV5-6|TRBJ1-1
ASSLGGTGNTEAF
>TRBV28|TRBJ1-2
ASSLYTGVFIDGYT
>TRBV7-8|TRBJ2-1
ASSQRLAYNEQF
>TRBV25-1|TRBJ2-1
ASSEGGVEQF
>TRBV6-2/TRBV6-3|TRBJ2-1
ASSRWTSGNEQF
>TRBV28|TRBJ2-2
ASSLGLKAGALGTGELF
>TRBV5-1|TRBJ1-4
ASSFGLDRGRRTTNEKLF
>TRBV10-3|TRBJ2-7
AITDRVGNEQY
>TRBV27|TRBJ1-6
ASSLFSGNSPLH
>TRBV28|TRBJ2-3
ASTPRGEVGDTQY
>TRBV14|TRBJ2-3
ASSQAGHSFPDTQY
>TRBV18|TRBJ2-7
ASSPGLAGGSYEQY
>TRBV19|TRBJ1-4
ASGRSPEKLF